A selection of T cell receptor beta chains follows, all from one sample in a study of cytomegalovirus exposure and HLA in healthy donors. Clones were read by immunoSEQ multiplex PCR, and TCRdb kept only the in-frame ones, dropping some. The sample yields about 120,000 clones, around 78% seen once. Sequencing was performed on PBMCs. The receptors stem from a young man in good health and CMV-seropositive. Each CDR3 is given with its conserved first and last residue. A D gene is named only where the DNA matches it firmly. Not every row has a clone size; where given, it reads once, few, many or a size class.

len	abundance	j_gene	v_gene	d_gene	CDR3aa	CDR3nt
14	.	TRBJ1-2	TRBV27	.	CASSLNGLGYGYTF	TGTGCCAGCAGTTTAAATGGCCTTGGCTATGGCTACACCTTC
15	once	TRBJ2-6	TRBV7-6	.	CASSLGGSGANVLTF	TGTGCCAGCAGCTTGGGGGGCTCTGGGGCCAACGTCCTGACTTTC
15	.	TRBJ2-2	TRBV6-1	TRBD2	CAAGLAGGHTGELFF	TGTGCCGCGGGGCTAGCGGGGGGGCATACCGGGGAGCTGTTTTTT
11	.	TRBJ1-1	TRBV30	.	CALGGRTEAFF	TGTGCCTTGGGAGGTCGGACTGAAGCTTTCTTT
15	.	TRBJ1-1	TRBV21-1	.	CASSKGGPSNTEAFF	TGTGCCAGCAGCAAAGGGGGGCCCTCAAACACTGAAGCTTTCTTT
15	.	TRBJ2-3	TRBV2	TRBD2	CASCWLAGAGDTQYF	TGTGCCAGCTGTTGGCTAGCGGGGGCGGGAGATACGCAGTATTTT
17	.	TRBJ1-6	TRBV10-3	.	CAISEKIGGGGDSPLHF	TGTGCCATCAGTGAAAAAATTGGGGGCGGGGGGGATTCACCCCTCCACTTT
11	.	TRBJ1-2	TRBV6-5	.	CASRGDYGYTF	TGTGCCAGCAGGGGCGACTATGGCTACACCTTC
15	.	TRBJ1-6	TRBV6-1	TRBD1	CASSNPGQYNSPLHF	TGTGCCAGCAGTAATCCGGGACAGTATAATTCACCCCTCCACTTT
17	.	TRBJ2-7	TRBV7-9	TRBD1	CASSLSYYGTAGHEQYF	TGTGCCAGCAGCTTATCCTATTACGGGACAGCTGGACACGAGCAGTACTTC
14	.	TRBJ2-7	TRBV7-9	.	CASSNGLTSYEQYF	TGTGCCAGCAGCAATGGGCTAACCTCCTACGAGCAGTACTTC
13	.	TRBJ2-7	TRBV19	TRBD1	CASSWDRTYEQYF	TGTGCCAGTAGTTGGGACAGGACCTACGAGCAGTACTTC
12	.	TRBJ1-3	TRBV13	.	CASSTPPDTIYF	TGTGCCAGCAGCACCCCCCCGGACACCATATATTTT
16	.	TRBJ2-7	TRBV6-6	TRBD2	CASSFPLAGSSYEQYF	TGTGCCAGCAGTTTCCCACTAGCGGGGAGCTCCTACGAGCAGTACTTC
15	.	TRBJ1-3	TRBV4-1	TRBD1	CASSPDRGRGNTIYF	TGCGCCAGCAGCCCAGACAGGGGAAGGGGAAACACCATATATTTT
17	once	TRBJ2-2	TRBV9	TRBD2	CASSVVGGGAATGELFF	TGTGCCAGCAGCGTAGTAGGCGGGGGGGCCGCCACCGGGGAGCTGTTTTTT
19	.	TRBJ1-6	TRBV5-1	.	CASSLEGRSSSSYNSPLHF	TGCGCCAGCAGCTTGGAAGGGAGGTCCTCGAGCTCCTATAATTCACCCCTCCACTTT
14	.	TRBJ1-2	TRBV6-5	TRBD1	CASTPGTGRGGYTF	TGTGCCAGCACTCCCGGGACAGGGCGGGGTGGCTACACCTTC
13	.	TRBJ1-1	TRBV6-6	TRBD1	CATQTGALTEAFF	TGTGCCACCCAGACAGGGGCGTTGACTGAAGCTTTCTTT
15	medium-sized	TRBJ2-1	TRBV6-5	TRBD2	CASSYSGGAGNEQFF	TGTGCCAGCAGTTATAGCGGGGGGGCCGGGAATGAGCAGTTCTTC
13	.	TRBJ1-1	TRBV25-1	.	CASRVSESTEAFF	TGTGCCAGCAGAGTTTCCGAGTCTACTGAAGCTTTCTTT
14	.	TRBJ2-3	TRBV5-8	.	CASRTKLQGRTQYF	TGTGCCAGCAGAACCAAGCTACAGGGAAGGACGCAGTATTTT
15	once	TRBJ2-3	TRBV6-5	TRBD2	CASRRSGGPGDTQYF	TGTGCCAGCAGAAGAAGCGGGGGGCCTGGAGATACGCAGTATTTT
14	.	TRBJ1-2	TRBV5-1	TRBD1	CASSLNYRDREDTF	TGCGCCAGCAGCTTAAACTACCGGGACAGGGAGGACACCTTC
17	.	TRBJ1-3	TRBV25-1	TRBD1	CASRGAQGVRSGNTIYF	TGTGCCAGCAGAGGGGCACAGGGGGTACGGTCTGGAAACACCATATATTTT
12	.	TRBJ1-2	TRBV5-6	.	CASSLVQDGYTF	TGTGCCAGCAGCTTGGTACAGGATGGCTACACCTTC
17	.	TRBJ1-5	TRBV27	TRBD1	CASSPRTGRTLGQPQHF	TGTGCCAGCAGTCCAAGGACAGGGCGGACCCTCGGTCAGCCCCAGCATTTT
15	.	TRBJ2-7	TRBV5-1	.	CASSQSTGIPIEQYF	TGCGCCAGCAGCCAATCGACAGGTATTCCGATCGAGCAGTACTTC
15	few	TRBJ1-6	TRBV2	.	CASRAEAGRNSPLHF	TGTGCCAGCAGGGCCGAGGCAGGGAGGAATTCACCCCTCCACTTT
15	.	TRBJ1-6	TRBV7-9	.	CASSPDTGINSPLHF	TGTGCCAGCAGCCCAGACACAGGGATTAATTCACCCCTCCACTTT